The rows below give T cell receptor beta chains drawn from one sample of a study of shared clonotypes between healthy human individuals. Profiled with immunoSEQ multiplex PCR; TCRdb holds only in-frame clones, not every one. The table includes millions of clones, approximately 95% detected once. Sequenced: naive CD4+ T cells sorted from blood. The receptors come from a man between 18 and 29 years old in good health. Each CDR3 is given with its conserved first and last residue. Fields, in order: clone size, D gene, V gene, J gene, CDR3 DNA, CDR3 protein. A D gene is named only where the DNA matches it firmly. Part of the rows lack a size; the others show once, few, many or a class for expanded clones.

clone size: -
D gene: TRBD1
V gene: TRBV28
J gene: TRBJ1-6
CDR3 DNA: TGTGCCAGCAGGGGGACAGTCTTATATAATTCACCCCTCCACTTT
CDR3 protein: CASRGTVLYNSPLHF

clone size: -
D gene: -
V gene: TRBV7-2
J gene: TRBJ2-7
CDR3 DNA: TGTGCCAGCAGCCAGGGGAAATCCTACGAGCAGTACTTC
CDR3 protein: CASSQGKSYEQYF

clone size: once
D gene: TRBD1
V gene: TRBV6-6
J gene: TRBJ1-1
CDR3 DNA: TGTGCCAGCAGTTCTCTATGGACAGGGGGCACTGAAGCTTTCTTT
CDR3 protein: CASSSLWTGGTEAFF

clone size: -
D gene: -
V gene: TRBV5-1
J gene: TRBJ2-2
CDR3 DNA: TGCGCCAGCAGCTTGGTCCTCCCCCCGGACGGGGAGCTGTTTTTT
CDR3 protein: CASSLVLPPDGELFF

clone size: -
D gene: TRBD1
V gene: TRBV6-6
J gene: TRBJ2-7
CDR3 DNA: TGTGCCAGCAGTTACTCGATCCAGGGGGCCTACGAGCAGTACTTC
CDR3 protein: CASSYSIQGAYEQYF

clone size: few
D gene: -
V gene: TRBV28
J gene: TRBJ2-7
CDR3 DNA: TGTGCCAGCAGTTTATGGGGGACAACCCACTCCTACGAGCAGTACTTC
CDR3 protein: CASSLWGTTHSYEQYF

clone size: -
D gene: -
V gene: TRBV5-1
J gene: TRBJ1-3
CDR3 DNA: TGCGCCAGCATGAAGGGCCTCTCTGGAAACACCATATATTTT
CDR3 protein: CASMKGLSGNTIYF

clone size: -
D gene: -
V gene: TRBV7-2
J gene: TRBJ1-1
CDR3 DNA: TGTGCCAGCAGCTTATATCGGGCTGAAGCTTTCTTT
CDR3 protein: CASSLYRAEAFF

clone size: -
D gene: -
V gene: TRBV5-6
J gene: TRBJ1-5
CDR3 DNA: TGTGCCAGCAGCTTGGGTCAGGGGAGTCAGCCCCAGCATTTT
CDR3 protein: CASSLGQGSQPQHF

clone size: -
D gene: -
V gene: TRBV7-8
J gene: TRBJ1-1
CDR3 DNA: TGTGCCAGCAGCTCCAGACAGACCATGAACACTGAAGCTTTCTTT
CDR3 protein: CASSSRQTMNTEAFF

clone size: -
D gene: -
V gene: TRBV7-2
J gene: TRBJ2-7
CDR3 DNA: TGTGCCAGCAGCTTAGCGGGACCCACTTTGGGCTACGAGCAGTACTTC
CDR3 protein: CASSLAGPTLGYEQYF

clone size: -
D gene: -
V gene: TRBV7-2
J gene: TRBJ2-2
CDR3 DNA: TGTGCCAGCAGCATCGGGACGGGCGGGGAGCTGTTTTTT
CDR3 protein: CASSIGTGGELFF

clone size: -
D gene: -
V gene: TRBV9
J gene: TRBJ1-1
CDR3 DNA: TGTGCCAGCAGCCCGCGAGGGTCCGGGGAAACTGAAGCTTTCTTT
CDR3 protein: CASSPRGSGETEAFF

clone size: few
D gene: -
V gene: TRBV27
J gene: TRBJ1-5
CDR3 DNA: TGTGCCAGCAGTGCCACAGGTTCCAATCAGCCCCAGCATTTT
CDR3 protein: CASSATGSNQPQHF

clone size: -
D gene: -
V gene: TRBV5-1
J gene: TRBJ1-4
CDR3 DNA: TGCGCCAGCAGCTTTGGGCAGGGAGGAGGTGAAAAACTGTTTTTT
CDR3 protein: CASSFGQGGGEKLFF

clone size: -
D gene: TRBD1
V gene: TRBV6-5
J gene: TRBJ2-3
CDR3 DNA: TGTGCCAGCAGGGGACAGGGATCAAGCACAGATACGCAGTATTTT
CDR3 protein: CASRGQGSSTDTQYF

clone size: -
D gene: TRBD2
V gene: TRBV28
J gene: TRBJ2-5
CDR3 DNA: TGTGCCAGCAGTTTTAGCGGGGCACTTTCGCAAGAGACCCAGTACTTC
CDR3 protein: CASSFSGALSQETQYF

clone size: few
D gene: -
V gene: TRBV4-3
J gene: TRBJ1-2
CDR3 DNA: TGCGCCAGCAGCCAAGAACAGGGCTATGGCTACACCTTC
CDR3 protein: CASSQEQGYGYTF

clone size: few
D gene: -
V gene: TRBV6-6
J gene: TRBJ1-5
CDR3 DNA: TGTGCCAGCAGTACCCAGGGCAATCAGCCCCAGCATTTT
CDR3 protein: CASSTQGNQPQHF

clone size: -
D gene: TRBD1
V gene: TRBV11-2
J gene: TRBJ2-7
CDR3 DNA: TGTGCCAGCAGCCCAGACAGGGGGCGCGTCTACGAGCAGTACTTC
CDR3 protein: CASSPDRGRVYEQYF

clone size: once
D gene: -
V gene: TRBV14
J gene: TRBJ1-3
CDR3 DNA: TGTGCCAGCAGCCAAGGTGGGCAGATCTCTGGAAACACCATATATTTT
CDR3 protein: CASSQGGQISGNTIYF

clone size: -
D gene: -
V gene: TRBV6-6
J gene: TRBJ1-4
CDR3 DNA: TGTGCCAGCACTGCAGGGGCAACTAATGAAAAACTGTTTTTT
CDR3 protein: CASTAGATNEKLFF

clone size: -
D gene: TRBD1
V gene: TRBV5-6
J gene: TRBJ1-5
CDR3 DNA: TGTGCCAGCAGCTTGGGGCCAGGGGGCCAGCCCCAGCATTTT
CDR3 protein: CASSLGPGGQPQHF

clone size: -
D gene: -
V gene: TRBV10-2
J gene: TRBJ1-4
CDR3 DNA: TGCGCCAGCAGCGGTAATGAAAAACTGTTTTTT
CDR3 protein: CASSGNEKLFF

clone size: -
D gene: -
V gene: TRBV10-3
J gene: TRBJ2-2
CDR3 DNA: TGTGCCATCAGTGAGATCGCCCGGGGGATGGCCGGGGAGCTGTTTTTT
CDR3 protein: CAISEIARGMAGELFF

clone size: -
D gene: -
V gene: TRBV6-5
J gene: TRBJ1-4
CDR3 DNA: TGTGCCAGCGGACGCGGGGCCAAGGAAAAACTGTTTTTT
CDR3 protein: CASGRGAKEKLFF